Below, 5 T cell receptor beta chains from the same sample are listed, as sequenced in a study of cytomegalovirus exposure and HLA in healthy donors. 60 Vbeta and 13 Jbeta primers were used in PCR. Profiling relied on immunoSEQ multiplex PCR, and the TCRdb table lists in-frame clones only, not all of them. The sample lists 150,000 to 190,000 clones, roughly 85% seen once, with less than 2.5% in the top ten. The sample consisted of PBMCs. The source is a woman aged 18 to 35 in good health and CMV-seronegative.

This chain uses TRBV5-1 with TRBJ2-5; 10 bases are a match to TRBD2. The V gene end was trimmed by 4 bases and the J gene end by 3 bases; junction bases not matched to a gene: 3. The CDR3 length is 14 residues. Germline V gene data show CDR1 as SGHRS and CDR2 as YFSETQ. Here the CDR3 DNA reads TGCGCCAGCAGCAGCGGACTAGCGGAAGAGACCCAGTACTTC. It translates to CASSSGLAEETQYF.

The chain combines TRBV11-3 with TRBJ2-2; D might be TRBD2 (5 bases). This CDR3 spans 15 amino acids. V was clipped by 1 base and J by 5 bases, with 11 bases between them. Germline values: CDR1 SGHNT, CDR2 YENEEA. Here the CDR3 reads CASSLGGVRTGELFF. DNA of the CDR3: TGTGCCAGCAGCTTAGGGGGAGTGCGAACCGGGGAGCTGTTTTTT.

The chain links TRBV19 to TRBJ2-3, with D possibly TRBD1 on 6 matching bases. The CDR3 length is 14 residues. CDR1 is LNHDA, CDR2 SQIVND, per germline (reference sequence). V gave up 5 bases and J gave up 6 bases, with 15 bases separating them. The CDR3, as DNA: TGTGCCAGTAGTCTTGCGGAAAGGGGGGATACGCAGTATTTT. Translating gives CASSLAERGDTQYF.

The rearrangement uses TRBV7-2 and TRBJ2-2; 8 bases fit TRBD1. V gave up 7 bases and J gave up 4 bases; unmatched junction bases: 5. This CDR3 comprises 14 residues. In germline, CDR1 is SGHTA, CDR2 FQGNSA. The CDR3 DNA is TGTGCCAGCACCCCACAGGGGGGCACCGGGGAGCTGTTTTTT. This sequence encodes CASTPQGGTGELFF.

CDR3 loop: CATYAGRGNEKLFF. CDR3 in DNA: TGTGCCACTTATGCCGGCAGGGGTAATGAAAAACTGTTTTTT. The V call is TRBV7-9, the J call TRBJ1-4, with D maybe TRBD1 (6 bases). This CDR3 is built from 14 residues. V shed 10 bases and J shed 4 bases, with 16 bases lying between them. Germline CDR1 reads SEHNR; CDR2 reads FQNEAQ (reference sequence).